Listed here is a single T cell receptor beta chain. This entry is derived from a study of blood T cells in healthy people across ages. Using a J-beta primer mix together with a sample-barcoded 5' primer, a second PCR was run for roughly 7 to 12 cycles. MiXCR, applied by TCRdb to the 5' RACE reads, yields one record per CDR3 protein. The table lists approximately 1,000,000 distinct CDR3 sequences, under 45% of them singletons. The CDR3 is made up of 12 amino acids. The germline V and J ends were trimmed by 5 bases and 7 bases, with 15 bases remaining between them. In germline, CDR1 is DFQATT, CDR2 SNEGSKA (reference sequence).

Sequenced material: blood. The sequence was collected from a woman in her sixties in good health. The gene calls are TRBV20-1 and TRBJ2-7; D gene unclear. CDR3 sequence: CSAWIGRKEQYF. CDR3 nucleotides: TGCAGTGCTTGGATTGGTAGAAAGGAGCAGTACTTC.